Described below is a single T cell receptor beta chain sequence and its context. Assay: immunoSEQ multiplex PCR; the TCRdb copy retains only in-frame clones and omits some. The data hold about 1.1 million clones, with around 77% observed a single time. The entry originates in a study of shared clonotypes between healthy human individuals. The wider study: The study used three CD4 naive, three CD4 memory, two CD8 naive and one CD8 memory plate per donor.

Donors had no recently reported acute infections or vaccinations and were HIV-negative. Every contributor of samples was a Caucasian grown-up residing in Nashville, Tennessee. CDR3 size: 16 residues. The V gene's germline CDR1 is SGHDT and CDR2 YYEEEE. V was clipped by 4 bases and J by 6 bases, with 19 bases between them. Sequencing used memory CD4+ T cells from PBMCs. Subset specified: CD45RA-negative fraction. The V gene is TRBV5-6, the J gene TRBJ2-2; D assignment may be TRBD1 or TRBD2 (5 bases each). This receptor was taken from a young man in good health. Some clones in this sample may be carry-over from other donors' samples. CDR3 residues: CASSTSTLGVAGELFF. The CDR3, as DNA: TGTGCCAGCAGCACGTCGACTCTGGGGGTCGCCGGGGAGCTGTTTTTT.